The clone carrying this TCR beta chain was counted ten times or more. TCRdb recomputed calls from the 5' RACE reads with MiXCR, one row per CDR3 protein. The sample includes hundreds of thousands of distinct CDR3 sequences, around 8% of them seen just once. This entry is derived from a study of CD8 T cells in ankylosing spondylitis. With 6 bases clipped from V and 0 bases from J, the junction kept 8 bases outside the gene matches. This CDR3 region has 15 residues. The TCR was taken from a female donor with ankylosing spondylitis or in good health (not recorded which). The gene calls are TRBV12-3 or TRBV12-4 and TRBJ2-7, with 7 bases aligning to TRBD1. Sequencing used blood, either unsorted or a sorted T cell fraction (not recorded which). The chain's CDR3 is CASSPGTASSYEQYF. DNA of the CDR3: TGTGCCAGCAGCCCCGGGACAGCTAGCTCCTACGAGCAGTACTTC.